Shown below are 25 T cell receptor beta chains from a single sample sequenced in a study of ipilimumab plus nivolumab after autologous stem cell transplantation. Some clones are missing from TCRdb's copy, which holds only in-frame ones; the method was immunoSEQ multiplex PCR. The sample includes several thousand clones, roughly 90% of them seen just once. Sequencing was performed on PBMCs, taken in a trial of ipilimumab plus nivolumab as post-transplant consolidation. The receptors were sampled from a male donor with multiple myeloma.

The chain uses TRBV19 and TRBJ2-1; 7 nucleotides agree with TRBD2. The germline V gene encodes CDR1 LNHDA and CDR2 SQIVND (reference sequence). Trimming at V came to 3 bases and at J to 2 bases, leaving 4 bases not matched to a gene. The length of the CDR3 is 15 residues. CDR3 bases: TGTGCCAGTAGTATGTCTAGCGGAGCCTACAATGAGCAGTTCTTC. Translating it yields CASSMSSGAYNEQFF.

CDR3 region: CASSYSSRPWYNEQFF. CDR3 DNA sequence: TGTGCCAGCAGTTACTCGTCCAGGCCCTGGTACAATGAGCAGTTCTTC. The chain recombines TRBV6-5 with TRBJ2-1; D is undetermined. The ends were cut back, 0 bases at V and 4 bases at J, with 13 bases in the middle. The germline gives CDR1 MNHEY, CDR2 SVGAGI. This CDR3 has 16 residues.

V and J are TRBV14 and TRBJ1-2; D is unresolved. Germline CDR1 reads SGHDN; CDR2 reads FVKESK. Deletions cut 0 bases from V and 5 bases from J, with 7 bases between. The CDR3 has 13 amino acids. CDR3 nucleotides: TGTGCCAGCAGCCAAGATCAAGGGTATGGCTACACCTTC. Residues: CASSQDQGYGYTF.

The genes are TRBV5-8 and TRBJ1-2; tentatively, D is TRBD1 (6 bases). The germline V gene encodes CDR1 SGHTS and CDR2 YDEGEE. The CDR3 has 15 residues. Trimming cost V 6 bases and J 3 bases, with 18 bases left between them. The CDR3 coding sequence is TGTGCCAGCACCTCGGAGGGGGGCCGGGACTATGGCTACACCTTC. Protein: CASTSEGGRDYGYTF. The full variable domain, completed using reference TRBV5-8 and TRBJ1-2, is EAGVTQSPTHLIKTRGQQATLRCSPISGHTSVYWYQQALGLGLQFLLWYDEGEERNRGNFPPRFSGRQFPNYSSELNVNALELEDSALYLCASTSEGGRDYGYTFGSGTRLTVV.

The chain has TRBV7-9 and TRBJ2-5; 10 bases align to TRBD1. Germline V gene data show CDR1 as SEHNR and CDR2 as FQNEAQ (reference sequence). V was pared by 5 bases and J by 5 bases, with 8 bases of the junction left unmatched. The CDR3 length is 15 residues. CDR3 sequence: CASSTGTGVWETQYF. The CDR3 DNA is TGTGCCAGCAGCACCGGGACAGGGGTTTGGGAGACCCAGTACTTC.

The genes are TRBV19 and TRBJ1-2; D is unclear. The germline CDR1 and CDR2 sequences are LNHDA and SQIVND (reference sequence). V gave up 4 bases and J gave up 5 bases, with 8 bases separating them. CDR3 size: 12 residues. For the CDR3, the DNA is TGTGCCAGTAGTACGAGCAGTTATGGCTACACCTTC. Translation: CASSTSSYGYTF.

This rearrangement joins TRBV10-2 to TRBJ2-7; the match to TRBD1 covers 8 bases. The ends lost 7 bases at V and 4 bases at J; junction bases unmatched: 12. The CDR3 covers 15 residues. The germline V gene encodes CDR1 WSHSY and CDR2 SAAADI. The DNA for the CDR3 is TGCGCCAGCACGCCAAAGGGGACAGGCGCTTACGAGCAGTACTTC. Amino acids: CASTPKGTGAYEQYF.

Concerning this clone itself: The same CDR3 also results from other DNA sequences found in this sample. The gene calls are TRBV19 and TRBJ2-7; D is undetermined. In germline, CDR1 is LNHDA, CDR2 SQIVND (reference sequence). V shed 8 bases and J shed 1 base, with 9 bases lying between them. This CDR3 is built from 12 residues. CDR3 amino acids: CASSRGSYEQYF. Written as DNA, the CDR3 is TGTGCCAGTTCACGCGGATCCTACGAGCAGTACTTC.

The rearrangement joins TRBV2 to TRBJ2-2, with D possibly being TRBD1 or TRBD2 (5 bases each). V lost 7 bases and J 0 bases, leaving 9 bases between the germline ends. CDR1 and CDR2 (germline): SNHLY, FYNNEI. This CDR3 region has 14 residues. The CDR3 loop reads CASKEGTNTGELFF. CDR3 bases: TGTGCCAGCAAAGAGGGGACGAACACCGGGGAGCTGTTTTTT.

The V gene is TRBV27, the J gene TRBJ1-1, with 10 bases matching TRBD1. Losses at the gene ends were 4 bases for V and 6 bases for J; bases not matched to a gene: 5. Per the germline V gene, CDR1 is MNHEY and CDR2 is SMNVEV (reference sequence). There are 14 residues in the CDR3. CDR3 region: CASSWGQGRSEAFF. In DNA form, the CDR3 reads TGTGCCAGCAGTTGGGGACAGGGGAGATCTGAAGCTTTCTTT.

The V call is TRBV27, the J call TRBJ2-7, with D maybe TRBD2 (6 bases). Deletions cut 6 bases from V and 4 bases from J, with 13 bases between. This CDR3 comprises 13 residues. Germline assignment: CDR1 MNHEY and CDR2 SMNVEV (reference sequence). The CDR3 DNA reads as TGTGCCAGCAGCCGTGCGGGGAGATACGAGCAGTACTTC. Translated: CASSRAGRYEQYF.

CDR3 DNA sequence: TGCGCCAGCAGCTTGTGGGACAGCTCCACAGATACGCAGTATTTT. This codes for CASSLWDSSTDTQYF. This chain connects TRBV5-1 to TRBJ2-3; TRBD1 matches 7 bases. Unmatched junction bases numbered 4, after V lost 1 base and J lost 2 bases. Germline CDR1 and CDR2: SGHRS and YFSETQ. This CDR3 has 15 residues.

The chain joins TRBV7-9 to TRBJ2-5; D gene ambiguous. Germline-derived CDR1 and CDR2 are SEHNR and FQNEAQ (reference sequence). The germline V and J ends were trimmed by 2 bases and 2 bases, with 3 bases remaining between them. The CDR3 length is 12 residues. The CDR3 here is CASSLRQETQYF. CDR3 nucleotide sequence: TGTGCCAGCAGCTTACGGCAAGAGACCCAGTACTTC.

This clone was detected once. The genes are TRBV2 and TRBJ2-4, with TRBD2 identical over 7 bases. The CDR3 runs 15 residues. V lost 9 bases and J lost 0; bases outside the gene matches: 8. Germline V gives CDR1 SNHLY, CDR2 FYNNEI. CDR3 DNA: TGTGCCAGTATAGCGGGCCTGCTAGCCAAAAACATTCAGTACTTC. Translated: CASIAGLLAKNIQYF. The full variable domain, in which reference TRBV2 and TRBJ2-4 provide the parts outside the CDR3, is EPEVTQTPSHQVTQMGQEVILRCVPISNHLYFYWYRQILGQKVEFLVSFYNNEISEKSEIFDDQFSVERPDGSNFTLKIRSTKLEDSAMYFCASIAGLLAKNIQYFGAGTRLSVL.

The chain is built from TRBV6-1 and TRBJ2-1; unclear D gene. Germline-derived CDR1 and CDR2 are MNHNS and SASEGT. V lost 3 bases and J lost 12, with 12 bases in between. This CDR3 is built from 12 residues. The CDR3 DNA reads TGTGCCAGCAGTGATCTTCCCGTCGGGCAGTTCTTC. This encodes CASSDLPVGQFF.

V gene TRBV7-2 combines with J gene TRBJ2-3, with 10 bases that match TRBD2. In germline, CDR1 is SGHTA, CDR2 FQGNSA. V shed 4 bases and J 4 bases; nucleotides not matched to a gene: 8. There are 16 residues in the CDR3. The CDR3 coding sequence is TGTGCCAGCAGCTCCCGGCCGGGACTAGCGTCAGATACGCAGTATTTT. Translation gives CASSSRPGLASDTQYF.

The DNA of the CDR3 is TGTGCCAGCAGACAGGTCGGGGGGGATACGCAGTATTTT. It encodes CASRQVGGDTQYF. The chain is built from TRBV7-2 and TRBJ2-3; 7 nucleotides align to TRBD2. J gave up 6 bases and V 6 bases, and 6 bases lay outside the gene matches. This CDR3 comprises 13 residues. The germline V gene encodes CDR1 SGHTA and CDR2 FQGNSA.

This clone is a singleton in its sample. The J gene is TRBJ2-7, the V gene TRBV5-4; the match to TRBD2 covers 7 bases. The CDR3 has 15 residues. Germline lookup yields CDR1 SGHNT and CDR2 YYREEE (reference sequence). V shed 1 base and J 0 bases; nucleotides not matched to a gene: 4. The CDR3 DNA is TGTGCCAGCAGCTTGCGGGGGACTAACTCCTACGAGCAGTACTTC. Protein product: CASSLRGTNSYEQYF.

This chain uses TRBV7-2 with TRBJ1-3; no reliable D call. Germline V gene lookup returns CDR1 SGHTA and CDR2 FQGNSA. The CDR3 sequence is 15 residues long. V lost 0 bases and J 4 bases, leaving 10 bases between the germline ends. CDR3 coding DNA: TGTGCCAGCAGCTTAGCCAGCCAGCCCGGAAACACCATATATTTT. The encoded protein is CASSLASQPGNTIYF.

The chain joins TRBV6-6 to TRBJ2-7; D is possibly TRBD1 (5 bases). The CDR3 is 12 residues long. V gave up 8 bases and J gave up 7 bases, with 15 bases separating them. CDR1 is MNHNY and CDR2 is SVGAGI in the germline V gene (reference sequence). The CDR3 nucleotides read TGTGCCAGCGGACAAGTGGGTTATGAGCAGTACTTC. Translating gives CASGQVGYEQYF.

This clone has a handful of counts. This sequence joins TRBV30 and TRBJ1-1; D not certain. Germline V lookup: CDR1 GTSNPN, CDR2 SVGIG (reference sequence). This CDR3 has 13 residues. Trimming took 3 bases from V and 4 from J, leaving 12 bases between them. CDR3 in DNA: TGTGCCTGGAGAGGGAAGGGTTTCACTGAAGCTTTCTTT. Translation gives CAWRGKGFTEAFF. Full variable domain (rest looked up from reference TRBV30 and TRBJ1-1): SQTIHQWPATLVQPVGSPLSLECTVEGTSNPNLYWYRQAAGRGLQLLFYSVGIGQISSEVPQNLSASRPQDRQFILSSKKLLLSDSGFYLCAWRGKGFTEAFFGQGTRLTVV.

The gene calls are TRBV4-1 and TRBJ1-5; tentatively, D is TRBD1 (6 bases). Germline V gene lookup returns CDR1 MGHRA and CDR2 YSYEKL. Trimming shortened V by 0 bases and J by 3 bases, and 18 bases separated the two germline ends. The CDR3 covers 18 residues. This CDR3 is CASSQDHYGGRDNQPQHF. Here the CDR3 DNA reads TGCGCCAGCAGCCAAGATCATTATGGGGGGCGGGACAATCAGCCCCAGCATTTT.

V and J are TRBV28 and TRBJ2-2; 7 nucleotides match TRBD2. The CDR3 consists of 13 residues. CDR1 and CDR2 from the germline V gene are MDHEN and SYDVKM. Trimming removed 2 bases from V and 7 bases from J; junction bases left unmatched: 1. The CDR3 sequence is CASSLGGVGELFF. In nucleotides, the CDR3 is TGTGCCAGCAGTTTAGGGGGGGTCGGGGAGCTGTTTTTT.

CDR3 protein: CASSLPQGRGNEQFF. The CDR3 region has the DNA TGTGCCAGCAGCTTGCCGCAGGGGCGGGGCAATGAGCAGTTCTTC. The chain uses TRBV5-4 and TRBJ2-1; perhaps D is TRBD1 or TRBD2 (6 bases each). The germline V gene has CDR1 SGHNT and CDR2 YYREEE (reference sequence). The V and J ends lost 1 base and 6 bases respectively, with 14 bases between them. This CDR3 is built from 15 residues. The entire variable domain, with the rest obtained from reference TRBV5-4 and TRBJ2-1, is as follows: ETGVTQSPTHLIKTRGQQVTLRCSSQSGHNTVSWYQQALGQGPQFIFQYYREEENGRGNFPPRFSGLQFPNYSSELNVNALELDDSALYLCASSLPQGRGNEQFFGPGTRLTVL.

This clone was detected a few times. The chain combines TRBV13 with TRBJ2-1; D possibly matches TRBD1 or TRBD2 (5 bases each). The CDR3 has 13 amino acids. Trimming took off 0 bases at V and 15 bases at J, with 15 bases between the two ends. Looked up from germline, CDR1 is PRHDT and CDR2 is FYEKMQ (reference sequence). As DNA, the CDR3 is TGTGCCAGCAGCTTAGGGGGGACCCCAGATCGGTTCTTC. Its translation: CASSLGGTPDRFF.